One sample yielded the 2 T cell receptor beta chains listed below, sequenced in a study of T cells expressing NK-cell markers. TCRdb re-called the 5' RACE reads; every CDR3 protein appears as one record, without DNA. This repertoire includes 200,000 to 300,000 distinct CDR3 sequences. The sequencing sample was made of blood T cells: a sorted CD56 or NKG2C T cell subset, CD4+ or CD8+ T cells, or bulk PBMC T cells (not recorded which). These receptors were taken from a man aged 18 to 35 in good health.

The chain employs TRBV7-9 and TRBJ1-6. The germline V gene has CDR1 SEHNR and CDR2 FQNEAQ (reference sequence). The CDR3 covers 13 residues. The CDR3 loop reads CASSPHSDSPLHF.

The CDR3 here is CASSQLGQYYEQYF. V is TRBV12-3 or TRBV12-4 and J is TRBJ2-7; the TCRdb call, TRBD1, lacks DNA for checking. The CDR3 has 14 amino acids.